The 27 T cell receptor beta chains in this list originate from one sample, sequenced in a study of OX40 agonist ivuxolimab in advanced cancers. Some clones are missing from TCRdb's copy, which holds only in-frame ones; the method was immunoSEQ multiplex PCR. The sample has under 20,000 clones; about 73% are singletons. Source: CD4+ or CD8+ T cells sorted from blood, taken in a trial of the OX40 agonist ivuxolimab. These receptors came from an adult with an advanced solid tumor such as melanoma, head and neck, liver or kidney cancer.

About this clone: A read error may produce the germline difference seen at one junction end. The chain combines TRBV4-1 with TRBJ1-2, with a tentative D call TRBD1 (5 bases). Germline-derived CDR1 and CDR2 are MGHRA and YSYEKL. The CDR3 runs 11 residues. CDR3 region: CASSQGNSGVF. CDR3 bases: TGCGCCAGCAGCCAAGGCAATTCGGGGGTCTTC.

The chain links TRBV4-3 to TRBJ2-5, with a possible D match to TRBD1 (6 bases). There are 16 residues in the CDR3. Trimming took 0 bases from V and 4 from J, leaving 15 bases between them. Germline CDR1 is LGHNA and CDR2 is YSLEER. CDR3 DNA: TGCGCCAGCAGCCAAGATAGTCCAGGGGAAGCAGAGACCCAGTACTTC. Residues: CASSQDSPGEAETQYF.

The chain is built from TRBV7-6 and TRBJ2-3, with D possibly matching TRBD2 (5 bases). Per the germline V gene, CDR1 is SGHVS and CDR2 is FNYEAQ. Trimming removed 2 bases from V and 0 bases from J, with 18 bases in between. The CDR3 consists of 18 residues. The CDR3 nucleotides are TGTGCCAGCAGCTTATCCGGCTACGGTAGAGGGAGCACAGATACGCAGTATTTT. Translating it yields CASSLSGYGRGSTDTQYF.

The rearrangement joins TRBV11-2 to TRBJ2-1, with D perhaps matching TRBD2 (6 bases). Germline V gives CDR1 SGHAT, CDR2 FQNNGV. V was clipped by 1 base and J by 1 base, with 17 bases between them. This CDR3 has 18 residues. CDR3: CASSLVETAGRSYNEQFF. The CDR3 nucleotides are TGTGCCAGCAGCTTAGTTGAGACGGCGGGGCGATCCTACAATGAGCAGTTCTTC.

This clone was counted only a few times. This chain uses TRBV9 with TRBJ2-3; D is possibly TRBD2 (5 bases). Trimming took 3 bases from V and 0 from J, leaving 5 bases between them. The CDR3 contains 13 residues. CDR1 SGDLS and CDR2 YYNGEE come from the germline V gene. The CDR3: CASSGTSTDTQYF. The CDR3 nucleotides read TGTGCCAGCAGCGGGACTAGCACAGATACGCAGTATTTT.

V and J are TRBV7-6 and TRBJ2-1; 7 bases map to TRBD2. This CDR3 has 12 amino acids. The trim removed 0 bases at V and 12 bases at J, leaving 2 bases unmatched. Germline values: CDR1 SGHVS, CDR2 FNYEAQ. CDR3 sequence: CASSLASGGQFF. DNA for the CDR3: TGTGCCAGCAGCTTAGCGTCGGGGGGGCAGTTCTTC. The full variable domain, with the rest looked up from reference TRBV7-6 and TRBJ2-1, is GAGVSQSPRYKVTKRGQDVALRCDPISGHVSLYWYRQALGQGPEFLTYFNYEAQQDKSGLPNDRFSAERPEGSISTLTIQRTEQRDSAMYRCASSLASGGQFFGPGTRLTVL.

This clone was recorded only once. The chain combines TRBV7-8 with TRBJ1-1, with D maybe TRBD1 (6 bases). The germline V gene has CDR1 SGHVS and CDR2 FQNEAQ. Trimming removed 5 bases from V and 7 bases from J, with 14 bases in between. The CDR3 contains 13 residues. The CDR3 spells CASSPGAGNEAFF. The CDR3 region has the DNA TGTGCCAGCAGCCCGGGGGCAGGGAATGAAGCTTTCTTT.

The chain carries TRBV5-4 and TRBJ1-2; D is undetermined. The CDR3 contains 11 residues. CDR1 is SGHNT, CDR2 YYREEE, per germline (reference sequence). The V gene lost 0 bases and the J gene lost 8 bases, with 5 bases spanning the gap. CDR3 DNA sequence: TGTGCCAGCAGCTTGGGGGTGGGCTACACCTTC. Encoded protein: CASSLGVGYTF.

This chain links TRBV5-6 with TRBJ2-3, with 10 positions matching TRBD1. The CDR3 consists of 16 residues. CDR1 and CDR2 from the germline V gene are SGHDT and YYEEEE. The V gene end was trimmed by 7 bases and the J gene end by 0 bases; junction bases not matched to a gene: 8. In DNA form, the CDR3 reads TGTGCCAGCTTCACCGGGACAGGGGATAGCACAGATACGCAGTATTTT. Amino acid sequence: CASFTGTGDSTDTQYF.

This chain uses TRBV10-2 with TRBJ2-7; possibly TRBD1 or TRBD2 for D (6 bases each). CDR1 is WSHSY, CDR2 SAAADI, per germline. This CDR3 contains 13 residues. The V end was cut by 2 bases, the J end by 3 bases, with 8 bases between. The CDR3: CASSERGLYEQYF. In DNA, the CDR3 is TGCGCCAGCAGTGAGCGGGGGCTCTACGAGCAGTACTTC.

CDR3 protein: CASSLSRTSYGYTF. CDR3 coding DNA: TGTGCCAGCAGTTTATCTAGGACATCCTATGGCTACACCTTC. J is TRBJ1-2 and V is TRBV27, with a possible D match to TRBD1 (5 bases). This CDR3 is 14 amino acids long. Trimming pared 0 bases from V and 4 bases from J, leaving 9 bases between. CDR1 is MNHEY and CDR2 is SMNVEV in the germline V gene (reference sequence).

The chain is built from TRBV7-9 and TRBJ2-7, with D possibly TRBD1 on 6 matching bases. V lost 4 bases and J 7 bases, leaving 23 bases between the germline ends. Germline V gives CDR1 SEHNR, CDR2 FQNEAQ (reference sequence). The CDR3 totals 16 residues. The CDR3 reads CASSSFGGAPQWEQYF. The CDR3 bases are TGTGCCAGCAGCTCCTTTGGGGGCGCCCCGCAATGGGAGCAGTACTTC.

CDR3 loop: CASSLGLLLSSGANVLTF. DNA for the CDR3: TGTGCCAGCAGCTTAGGACTACTCCTCAGCTCTGGGGCCAACGTCCTGACTTTC. The gene calls are TRBV13 and TRBJ2-6; D uncertain. Trimming cost V 0 bases and J 0 bases, with 12 bases left between them. This CDR3 is 18 amino acids long. The germline V gene has CDR1 PRHDT and CDR2 FYEKMQ (reference sequence).

This CDR3 reads CASSLLGQGFDEQYF. The CDR3 bases are TGTGCCAGCAGCTTACTGGGACAGGGTTTTGACGAGCAGTACTTC. The rearrangement joins TRBV7-2 to TRBJ2-7; TRBD1 aligns across 9 bases. Germline V gene data show CDR1 as SGHTA and CDR2 as FQGNSA. This CDR3 contains 15 residues. V shed 2 bases, J shed 5 bases, and the junction held 7 bases outside the gene matches.

This sequence joins TRBV5-4 and TRBJ2-2; D is unresolved. V was shortened by 0 bases and J by 4 bases, with 7 bases between the two germline ends. CDR1 and CDR2 (germline): SGHNT, YYREEE (reference sequence). CDR3 length equals 14 residues. The CDR3 here is CASSLVSSTGELFF. Here the CDR3 DNA reads TGTGCCAGCAGCTTGGTTTCTTCCACCGGGGAGCTGTTTTTT.

V is TRBV11-3 and J is TRBJ2-1; TRBD1 or TRBD2 may be the D gene (5 bases each). This CDR3 has 17 residues. V was cut by 5 bases and J by 8 bases, with 25 bases left in between. Germline CDR1 SGHNT, CDR2 YENEEA. CDR3 residues: CASSPFPGLGRMDEQFF. DNA for the CDR3: TGTGCCAGCAGCCCCTTTCCGGGGCTAGGAAGGATGGATGAGCAGTTCTTC.

V is TRBV5-4 and J is TRBJ2-5, with D perhaps matching TRBD1 (6 bases). Trimming stripped 4 bases from V and 4 bases from J, with 23 bases between. Germline V gives CDR1 SGHNT, CDR2 YYREEE (reference sequence). The CDR3 loop spans 17 amino acids. CDR3 nucleotides: TGTGCCAGCAGCACTAACATCGCAATACAGGGACGAGAGACCCAGTACTTC. It codes for CASSTNIAIQGRETQYF.

The chain links TRBV11-2 to TRBJ1-5; D not resolved. Germline CDR1 SGHAT, CDR2 FQNNGV. V was clipped by 3 bases and J by 5 bases, with 20 bases between them. The CDR3 totals 17 residues. The CDR3 DNA reads TGTGCCAGCAGCTTGTTCAGTGGTCATTCCGGCGATCAGCCCCAGCATTTT. Protein product: CASSLFSGHSGDQPQHF.

The chain couples TRBV11-2 to TRBJ1-2, with D possibly TRBD1 on 5 matching bases. V lost 0 bases and J lost 3, with 17 bases in between. Germline V gene data show CDR1 as SGHAT and CDR2 as FQNNGV. This CDR3 has 17 amino acids. The CDR3 spells CASSLEGGRALHYGYTF. CDR3 bases: TGTGCCAGCAGCTTAGAGGGAGGCAGGGCCCTCCACTATGGCTACACCTTC.

The V call is TRBV10-3, the J call TRBJ2-1; 9 bases align to TRBD2. CDR3 length: 15 amino acids. Looked up from germline, CDR1 is ENHRY and CDR2 is SYGVKD. After removal of 0 bases from V and 9 bases from J, the junction contained 6 bases not matched to a gene. CDR3 amino acids: CAISESGGRAGEQFF. In DNA form, the CDR3 reads TGTGCCATCAGTGAGTCTGGCGGGAGGGCTGGTGAGCAGTTCTTC.

With regard to this clone: Other DNA sequences in this sample translate to the same CDR3. V is TRBV28 and J is TRBJ1-1; no clear D. This CDR3 contains 14 residues. Germline V lookup: CDR1 MDHEN, CDR2 SYDVKM. V was clipped by 2 bases and J by 0 bases, with 7 bases between them. CDR3 DNA: TGTGCCAGCAGTTTACACAGCTTGAACACTGAAGCTTTCTTT. This codes for CASSLHSLNTEAFF.

The CDR3 reads CASSRGMNTEAFF. CDR3 DNA sequence: TGTGCCAGTAGTAGGGGGATGAACACTGAAGCTTTCTTT. This sequence joins TRBV19 and TRBJ1-1; weak D call: TRBD1 (5 bases). The CDR3 spans 13 residues. V gave up 4 bases and J gave up 0 bases, with 6 bases separating them. Germline assignment: CDR1 LNHDA and CDR2 SQIVND (reference sequence). Based on the CDR3 plus reference TRBV19 and TRBJ1-1, the full variable domain is DGGITQSPKYLFRKEGQNVTLSCEQNLNHDAMYWYRQDPGQGLRLIYYSQIVNDFQKGDIAEGYSVSREKKESFPLTVTSAQKNPTAFYLCASSRGMNTEAFFGQGTRLTVV.

This clone occurred once. V usage is TRBV21-1 and J usage is TRBJ1-2; the table's D call, TRBD1, has no DNA check behind it. TRBV21-1 is tagged as a pseudogene. This CDR3 is built from 14 residues. The CDR3 region is CASSPPHRGGGYTF. CDR3 bases: TGTGCCAGCAGCCCTCCCCACAGGGGCGGCGGCTACACCTTC.

Relative to its sample, this clone is medium-sized. This chain links TRBV4-1 with TRBJ1-2, with D possibly TRBD1 on 5 matching bases. The CDR3 length is 16 residues. The germline V gene encodes CDR1 MGHRA and CDR2 YSYEKL. Between the trimmed V and J ends, which lost 0 bases and 7 bases, there was a span of 18 bases. The CDR3: CASSQDEILGQGGYTF. The DNA for the CDR3 is TGCGCCAGCAGCCAAGATGAAATCTTGGGTCAGGGTGGCTACACCTTC.

The CDR3 is CASSMTSGSSYNEQFF. CDR3 DNA: TGTGCCAGCAGCATGACTAGCGGGAGCTCCTACAATGAGCAGTTCTTC. This chain connects TRBV28 to TRBJ2-1; 12 positions match TRBD2. Germline lookup yields CDR1 MDHEN and CDR2 SYDVKM. J lost 0 bases, V lost 6 bases, and 3 bases had no gene match. The CDR3 has 16 residues.

The CDR3 DNA reads TGTGCCAGCAGTTGGACGGCGAAAAATGAGCAGTTCTTC. The encoded protein is CASSWTAKNEQFF. J is TRBJ2-1 and V is TRBV27, with D unresolved. There are 13 residues in the CDR3. Germline V gives CDR1 MNHEY, CDR2 SMNVEV (reference sequence). Trimming removed 4 bases from V and 7 bases from J, with 11 bases in between.

The CDR3 reads CASSLPGGRAADTQYF. The CDR3 DNA is TGTGCCAGCAGCTTACCTGGGGGGAGGGCCGCAGATACGCAGTATTTT. The V and J genes are TRBV11-2 and TRBJ2-3; 7 nucleotides agree with TRBD2. Looked up from germline, CDR1 is SGHAT and CDR2 is FQNNGV. The CDR3 is 16 amino acids. After removal of 2 bases from V and 4 bases from J, the junction contained 9 bases not matched to a gene.